These 22 T cell receptor beta chains were sequenced from one sample in a study of blood T cell repertoires in COVID-19. Profiling relied on immunoSEQ multiplex PCR, and the TCRdb table lists in-frame clones only, not all of them. Of roughly 180,000 clones detected, 70% to 90% appear once; the ten largest clones hold roughly 5.4%. The material sequenced was peripheral blood. The origin of the receptors is a woman in her forties or fifties with COVID-19, enrolled during active disease.

V is TRBV28 and J is TRBJ2-7; TRBD1 matches 10 bases. Germline CDR1 MDHEN, CDR2 SYDVKM. This CDR3 has 14 amino acids. The V gene end was trimmed by 8 bases and the J gene end by 1 base; junction bases not matched to a gene: 5. In DNA form, the CDR3 reads TGTGCCAGCGAAACGGGACAGGGGTCCTACGAGCAGTACTTC. Translated, it gives CASETGQGSYEQYF.

This clone was seen only once. The J gene is TRBJ2-7, the V gene TRBV27, with D possibly TRBD1 on 7 matching bases. Trimming removed 2 bases at V and 2 bases at J, with 19 bases between. CDR1 and CDR2 (germline): MNHEY, SMNVEV (reference sequence). The CDR3 extends over 17 amino acids. The CDR3 sequence is CASSLQQPSGGTYEQYF. The CDR3 DNA sequence: TGTGCCAGCAGTTTACAACAACCATCAGGGGGGACCTACGAGCAGTACTTC.

J is TRBJ1-2 and V is TRBV10-3, with TRBD1 identical over 7 bases. J gave up 5 bases and V 5 bases, and 5 bases lay outside the gene matches. This CDR3 spans 13 amino acids. The germline gives CDR1 ENHRY, CDR2 SYGVKD. The CDR3: CAISTGDGYGYTF. CDR3 sequence (DNA): TGTGCCATCAGTACAGGGGATGGGTATGGCTACACCTTC.

This chain connects TRBV7-9 to TRBJ1-2, with D perhaps TRBD1 (5 bases). The CDR3 has 14 amino acids. V lost 1 base and J lost 6, with 12 bases in between. Germline loops: CDR1 SEHNR, CDR2 FQNEAQ (reference sequence). The CDR3 loop reads CASSLGGGRDGYTF. The DNA for the CDR3 is TGTGCCAGCAGCTTAGGGGGCGGGAGAGATGGCTACACCTTC.

The J gene is TRBJ2-1, the V gene TRBV10-3; maybe TRBD2 (5 bases). Trimming removed 4 bases at V and 0 bases at J, with 10 bases between. CDR1 and CDR2 from the germline V gene are ENHRY and SYGVKD. The CDR3 runs 15 residues. CDR3 DNA sequence: TGTGCCATCAGTGTCCCGGGGAGCTCCTACAATGAGCAGTTCTTC. Translating gives CAISVPGSSYNEQFF.

The rearrangement joins TRBV6-2 or TRBV6-3 to TRBJ2-3, with 8 bases aligning to TRBD2. Per the germline V gene, CDR1 is MNHEY and CDR2 is SVGEGT. The V segment lost 5 bases and the J segment 10 bases; nucleotides outside the gene matches: 8. The CDR3 runs to 13 residues. The CDR3, as DNA: TGTGCCAGCAGTCTAACTAGCGGCAACGCGCAGTATTTT. Protein: CASSLTSGNAQYF.

V usage is TRBV5-1 and J usage is TRBJ2-2; 8 bases match TRBD2. Trimming at V came to 3 bases and at J to 8 bases, leaving 15 bases not matched to a gene. The CDR3 is 17 amino acids. The germline CDR1 and CDR2 sequences are SGHRS and YFSETQ. The CDR3 spells CASSSSGTRGNPGELFF. The CDR3 DNA follows: TGCGCCAGCAGCTCTTCCGGGACTAGAGGCAATCCTGGGGAGCTGTTTTTT.

J is TRBJ2-2 and V is TRBV5-1; no firm D call. The CDR3 covers 15 residues. Trimming left V 2 bases short and J 5 bases short, with 13 bases between. Germline V gene data show CDR1 as SGHRS and CDR2 as YFSETQ. The CDR3 coding sequence is TGCGCCAGCAGCTTTGTGACACCAATAACCGGGGAGCTGTTTTTT. As protein: CASSFVTPITGELFF.

This sequence joins TRBV9 and TRBJ1-2, with a possible D match to TRBD1 (5 bases). Trimming removed 4 bases at V and 8 bases at J, with 15 bases between. Germline V CDR1 and CDR2: SGDLS, YYNGEE. The CDR3 runs 13 residues. The CDR3 DNA reads TGTGCCAGCAGCCCCCCAGGGTTGCGGGGCTACACCTTC. The encoded protein is CASSPPGLRGYTF.

CDR3 amino acids: CASSFPTNEQFF. CDR3 nucleotide sequence: TGTGCCAGCAGTTTCCCCACTAATGAGCAGTTCTTC. This chain connects TRBV12-3 or TRBV12-4 to TRBJ2-1; no reliable D call. Trimming cost V 3 bases and J 7 bases, with 7 bases left between them. The CDR3 runs to 12 residues.

The CDR3 coding sequence is TGCGCCAGCAGCCAAGGACAGATATCTTACGAGCAGTACTTC. Translating gives CASSQGQISYEQYF. This chain uses TRBV5-1 with TRBJ2-7; TRBD1 might be the D (6 bases). Trimming took off 4 bases at V and 4 bases at J, with 15 bases between the two ends. Germline V gene sequence: CDR1 SGHRS, CDR2 YFSETQ. The CDR3 consists of 14 residues.

This sequence joins TRBV5-1 and TRBJ1-6, with TRBD1 as a possible D gene (6 bases). The V gene's germline CDR1 is SGHRS and CDR2 YFSETQ. The CDR3 totals 14 residues. V was clipped by 4 bases and J by 7 bases, with 12 bases between them. CDR3 in amino acids: CASSGGDGNSPLHF. CDR3 coding DNA: TGCGCCAGCAGCGGGGGCGACGGGAATTCACCCCTCCACTTT.

In this sample, this clone turned up a few times. The gene calls are TRBV27 and TRBJ2-7, with TRBD2 as a possible D gene (6 bases). Deletions cut 10 bases from V and 5 bases from J, with 15 bases between. The CDR3 loop spans 12 amino acids. The V gene's germline CDR1 is MNHEY and CDR2 SMNVEV (reference sequence). The CDR3 loop reads CATPSGEHEQYF. The CDR3, as DNA: TGTGCCACTCCGTCGGGAGAGCACGAGCAGTACTTC.

This chain joins TRBV7-8 and TRBJ2-5; 14 bases fit TRBD2. V lost 1 base and J lost 7; bases outside the gene matches: 5. CDR1 is SGHVS and CDR2 is FQNEAQ in the germline V gene. This CDR3 spans 16 amino acids. CDR3 DNA sequence: TGTGCCAGCAGCTTAGGACTAGCGGGGGGGCGCGGGACCCAGTACTTC. Translating gives CASSLGLAGGRGTQYF.

This clone was counted a single time. The chain links TRBV27 to TRBJ2-7; TRBD2 matches 10 bases. CDR1 MNHEY and CDR2 SMNVEV come from the germline V gene (reference sequence). The CDR3 is 16 residues long. Losses at the gene ends were 3 bases for V and 1 base for J; bases not matched to a gene: 6. CDR3 nucleotides: TGTGCCAGCAGTTTGGTAGGGACTAGCGCATCCTACGAGCAGTACTTC. Amino acid sequence: CASSLVGTSASYEQYF.

The chain links TRBV29-1 to TRBJ1-1; D uncertain. There are 13 residues in the CDR3. Germline assignment: CDR1 SQVTM and CDR2 ANQGSEA. V was clipped by 1 base and J by 2 bases, with 8 bases between them. The CDR3: CSVEGQENTEAFF. The CDR3 DNA reads as TGCAGCGTTGAAGGTCAGGAAAACACTGAAGCTTTCTTT. The full variable domain, rest sourced from reference TRBV29-1 and TRBJ1-1, is SAVISQKPSRDICQRGTSLTIQCQVDSQVTMMFWYRQQPGQSLTLIATANQGSEATYESGFVIDKFPISRPNLTFSTLTVSNMSPEDSSIYLCSVEGQENTEAFFGQGTRLTVV.

This chain connects TRBV24-1 to TRBJ2-3, with 10 bases identical to TRBD2. The V gene's germline CDR1 is KGHDR and CDR2 SFDVKD. The CDR3 is 13 residues long. Losses at the gene ends were 12 bases for V and 4 bases for J; bases not matched to a gene: 6. In DNA form, the CDR3 reads TGTGCCGCCTCCAGCGGGGGGGCAGATACGCAGTATTTT. Protein sequence: CAASSGGADTQYF.

V usage is TRBV11-2 and J usage is TRBJ1-6; 8 positions agree with TRBD1. Trimming at V came to 6 bases and at J to 6 bases, leaving 4 bases not matched to a gene. This CDR3 spans 14 amino acids. Germline V gene lookup returns CDR1 SGHAT and CDR2 FQNNGV. The CDR3 bases are TGTGCCAGCAGGCCGCAGGGGGCTAATTCACCCCTCCACTTT. Translation: CASRPQGANSPLHF.

The V gene is TRBV14, the J gene TRBJ1-2; possible D gene TRBD1, 6 bases. This CDR3 comprises 12 residues. Germline lookup yields CDR1 SGHDN and CDR2 FVKESK. Trimming removed 4 bases at V and 6 bases at J, with 9 bases between. Here the CDR3 DNA reads TGTGCCAGCAGCCGACAGGAGGATGGCTACACCTTC. Its protein product is CASSRQEDGYTF.

This clone was recorded a few times. J is TRBJ2-1 and V is TRBV10-3; TRBD1 might be the D (6 bases). The V end was cut by 6 bases, the J end by 8 bases, with 14 bases between. The CDR3 has 13 residues. The V gene's germline CDR1 is ENHRY and CDR2 SYGVKD. CDR3 DNA sequence: TGTGCCATCAGAGCGAAGGGGGTCGATGAGCAGTTCTTC. This codes for CAIRAKGVDEQFF.

In DNA form, the CDR3 reads TGTGCCAGCAGCTTATTAGCGGGGATACAAGAGACCCAGTACTTC. Translating it yields CASSLLAGIQETQYF. V gene TRBV7-2 combines with J gene TRBJ2-5, with TRBD2 identical over 8 bases. The CDR3 has 15 residues. With 2 bases clipped from V and 2 bases from J, the junction kept 4 bases outside the gene matches. Germline CDR1 reads SGHTA; CDR2 reads FQGNSA.

J is TRBJ2-1 and V is TRBV5-1, with 15 bases aligning to TRBD2. The CDR3 has 16 amino acids. Per germline, CDR1 SGHRS and CDR2 YFSETQ. V gave up 2 bases and J gave up 7 bases; unmatched junction bases: 4. CDR3 region: CASSFQGTSGGNEQFF. CDR3 sequence (DNA): TGCGCCAGCAGCTTTCAAGGGACTAGCGGGGGGAATGAGCAGTTCTTC. Complete variable domain (other parts from reference TRBV5-1 and TRBJ2-1): KAGVTQTPRYLIKTRGQQVTLSCSPISGHRSVSWYQQTPGQGLQFLFEYFSETQRNKGNFPGRFSGRQFSNSRSEMNVSTLELGDSALYLCASSFQGTSGGNEQFFGPGTRLTVL.